The 21 T cell receptor beta chains given below trace back to one sample, sequenced in a study of control samples from healthy donors and cancer patients. Some clones are missing from TCRdb's copy, which holds only in-frame ones; the method was immunoSEQ multiplex PCR. Of approximately 65,000 clones listed, about 90% were seen once; the top ten hold under 20%. Sequencing input: PBMCs. These receptors were taken from a man between 60 and 75 years old with lung cancer.

The chain joins TRBV3-1 (or the pseudogene TRBV3-2) to TRBJ1-3, with 8 bases identical to TRBD1. The CDR3 covers 16 residues. J was trimmed by 0 bases and V by 4 bases; bases with no gene match: 5. Germline values: CDR1 LGHDT, CDR2 YNNKEL (reference sequence). CDR3 loop: CASSLRTGSSGNTIYF. In nucleotides, the CDR3 is TGTGCCAGCAGCCTGCGGACAGGGTCCTCTGGAAACACCATATATTTT.

The chain is built from TRBV2 and TRBJ1-4, with D unclear. V was pared by 5 bases and J by 6 bases, with 19 bases between. The CDR3 runs to 16 residues. Germline CDR1 is SNHLY and CDR2 is FYNNEI. As DNA, the CDR3 is TGTGCCAGCAGTCTTACCTACCGGGGTTTGGATGAAAAACTGTTTTTT. Protein: CASSLTYRGLDEKLFF.

CDR3 in DNA: TGTGCCAGCAAGGGTATTAACACTGAAGCTTTCTTT. This codes for CASKGINTEAFF. The V gene is TRBV27, the J gene TRBJ1-1; D gene unclear. Per the germline V gene, CDR1 is MNHEY and CDR2 is SMNVEV (reference sequence). V was cut by 7 bases and J by 2 bases, with 8 bases left in between. CDR3 length: 12 amino acids.

This rearrangement joins TRBV2 to TRBJ2-7; the D gene is possibly TRBD1 (6 bases). The CDR3 is 13 residues long. From germline, CDR1 is SNHLY and CDR2 FYNNEI. The V end was cut by 4 bases, the J end by 3 bases, with 10 bases between. CDR3 in amino acids: CASSVYRVYEQYV. Written as DNA, the CDR3 is TGTGCCAGCAGTGTTTACAGGGTCTACGAGCAGTACGTC.

The chain combines TRBV24-1 with TRBJ2-2; unclear D gene. V was trimmed by 4 bases and J by 0 bases, leaving 14 bases between them. This CDR3 region has 17 residues. CDR1 and CDR2 (germline): KGHDR, SFDVKD. The CDR3 DNA sequence: TGTGCCACCAGTGACCCGACGCCCCCAGCGAACACCGGGGAGCTGTTTTTT. It specifies CATSDPTPPANTGELFF.

This clone occurred once. J is TRBJ2-3 and V is TRBV5-4; a possible D gene is TRBD2 (5 bases). CDR3 length: 15 amino acids. V lost 3 bases to trimming and J lost 2 bases, with 13 bases between them. Germline V lookup: CDR1 SGHNT, CDR2 YYREEE (reference sequence). The CDR3 region is CASSSKADTTDTQYF. The CDR3, as DNA: TGTGCCAGCAGCTCAAAAGCGGATACCACAGATACGCAGTATTTT.

J is TRBJ2-1 and V is TRBV5-1; D could derive from TRBD1 or TRBD2 (5 bases each). The germline V gene has CDR1 SGHRS and CDR2 YFSETQ. The V gene lost 2 bases and the J gene lost 6 bases, with 9 bases spanning the gap. The CDR3 is 13 residues long. CDR3 amino acids: CASSFKGTNEQFF. In nucleotides, the CDR3 is TGCGCCAGCAGCTTCAAAGGGACCAATGAGCAGTTCTTC. Together with reference TRBV5-1 and TRBJ2-1, the CDR3 gives the full variable domain: KAGVTQTPRYLIKTRGQQVTLSCSPISGHRSVSWYQQTPGQGLQFLFEYFSETQRNKGNFPGRFSGRQFSNSRSEMNVSTLELGDSALYLCASSFKGTNEQFFGPGTRLTVL.

The rearrangement uses TRBV18 and TRBJ1-5; 7 positions agree with TRBD1. CDR1 is KGHSH and CDR2 is LQKENI in the germline V gene. The CDR3 sequence is 17 residues long. The ends lost 3 bases at V and 4 bases at J; junction bases unmatched: 12. The CDR3 here is CASSPETGPFLNQPQHF. In DNA form, the CDR3 reads TGTGCCAGCTCACCTGAGACAGGGCCTTTTTTGAATCAGCCCCAGCATTTT. The whole variable domain, remainder taken from reference TRBV18 and TRBJ1-5, is NAGVMQNPRHLVRRRGQEARLRCSPMKGHSHVYWYRQLPEEGLKFMVYLQKENIIDESGMPKERFSAEFPKEGPSILRIQQVVRGDSAAYFCASSPETGPFLNQPQHFGDGTRLSIL.

The chain combines TRBV9 with TRBJ1-4, with 8 bases lining up with TRBD1. This CDR3 has 16 amino acids. V gave up 5 bases and J gave up 0 bases; unmatched junction bases: 6. Germline-derived CDR1 and CDR2 are SGDLS and YYNGEE. In DNA, the CDR3 is TGTGCCAGCAGTTCAGGGGGCTCCGCAACTAATGAAAAACTGTTTTTT. Amino acid sequence: CASSSGGSATNEKLFF. Combining the CDR3 with reference TRBV9 and TRBJ1-4 gives the whole variable domain DSGVTQTPKHLITATGQRVTLRCSPRSGDLSVYWYQQSLDQGLQFLIQYYNGEERAKGNILERFSAQQFPDLHSELNLSSLELGDSALYFCASSSGGSATNEKLFFGSGTQLSVL.

The gene calls are TRBV12-5 and TRBJ2-3; D may be TRBD2 (5 bases). This CDR3 region has 14 residues. Germline-derived CDR1 and CDR2 are LGHNT and FRNRAP. Trimming removed 8 bases at V and 0 bases at J, with 12 bases between. The CDR3 nucleotides read TGTGCTAGTTCTGGCGGGCTGAGCACAGATACGCAGTATTTT. Encoded protein: CASSGGLSTDTQYF.

This clone was found a few times. The CDR3 loop reads CASSKRRGTEAFF. Here the CDR3 DNA reads TGTGCCAGCTCTAAACGGAGGGGAACTGAAGCTTTCTTT. The rearrangement uses TRBV12-3 or TRBV12-4 and TRBJ1-1, with D tentatively TRBD1 (5 bases). This CDR3 has 13 residues. With 8 bases removed from V and 5 bases from J, the gap between germline ends came to 15 bases.

The chain carries TRBV9 and TRBJ1-2, with D uncertain. The CDR3 has 12 amino acids. The germline CDR1 and CDR2 sequences are SGDLS and YYNGEE. Trimming pared 0 bases from V and 8 bases from J, leaving 8 bases between. The CDR3 sequence: CASSVDGFGYTF. As DNA, the CDR3 is TGTGCCAGCAGCGTAGATGGGTTCGGCTACACCTTC.

This chain uses TRBV10-3 with TRBJ2-7; 12 bases map to TRBD2. The CDR3 has 16 amino acids. Germline V gene lookup returns CDR1 ENHRY and CDR2 SYGVKD. After removal of 4 bases from V and 4 bases from J, the junction contained 8 bases not matched to a gene. The CDR3 region has the DNA TGTGCCATCAGTGTAGGGCTAGCGGGGGGGGCGTACGAGCAGTACTTC. Translating it yields CAISVGLAGGAYEQYF.

This clone has only a few counts. The J gene is TRBJ2-3, the V gene TRBV3-1 (or the pseudogene TRBV3-2), with D maybe TRBD2 (7 bases). Trimming took off 1 base at V and 4 bases at J, with 15 bases between the two ends. Germline assignment: CDR1 LGHDT and CDR2 YNNKEL (reference sequence). The CDR3 has 16 residues. The CDR3 nucleotides are TGTGCCAGCAGCCAAGGACCGGGGGGCAAGTCAGATACGCAGTATTTT. This encodes CASSQGPGGKSDTQYF.

This chain links TRBV5-8 with TRBJ2-4, with a possible D match to TRBD1 (6 bases). This CDR3 is built from 13 residues. The ends were cut back, 0 bases at V and 5 bases at J, with 6 bases in the middle. Germline assignment: CDR1 SGHTS and CDR2 YDEGEE. CDR3 sequence (DNA): TGTGCCAGCAGCTTGGACAGGGAAAACATTCAGTACTTC. This codes for CASSLDRENIQYF.

The chain joins TRBV28 to TRBJ2-5; tentative D call: TRBD1 (5 bases). From germline, CDR1 is MDHEN and CDR2 SYDVKM. The CDR3 is made up of 15 amino acids. V was cut by 2 bases and J by 5 bases, with 15 bases left in between. The CDR3 loop reads CASSLARAGTETQYF. CDR3 coding DNA: TGTGCCAGCAGTTTAGCCAGGGCCGGTACCGAGACCCAGTACTTC.

This clone was seen a single time. The rearrangement links TRBV19 to TRBJ2-1; 7 bases are a match to TRBD2. This CDR3 spans 16 amino acids. Germline CDR1 reads LNHDA; CDR2 reads SQIVND (reference sequence). The V and J ends lost 4 bases and 0 bases, in that order; junction bases with no gene match: 6. Here the CDR3 reads CASSTAGLLSYNEQFF. CDR3 coding DNA: TGTGCCAGTAGTACAGCGGGGCTCCTCTCCTACAATGAGCAGTTCTTC.

The rearrangement links TRBV5-4 to TRBJ2-1, with D unclear. The germline V gene encodes CDR1 SGHNT and CDR2 YYREEE (reference sequence). The CDR3 runs 16 residues. With 4 bases removed from V and 1 base from J, the gap between germline ends came to 15 bases. CDR3 amino acids: CASSSSPTTSYNEQFF. DNA of the CDR3: TGTGCCAGCAGCAGTTCCCCTACTACTTCCTACAATGAGCAGTTCTTC.

The J gene is TRBJ2-5, the V gene TRBV25-1; 7 bases align to TRBD1. This CDR3 comprises 16 residues. Unmatched junction bases numbered 12, after V lost 3 bases and J lost 5 bases. CDR1 is MGHDK and CDR2 is SYGVNS in the germline V gene. The CDR3 nucleotides read TGTGCCAGCAGTGAGGGGTACAGGGGTGTTGGGGAGACCCAGTACTTC. Protein sequence: CASSEGYRGVGETQYF.

V gene TRBV24-1 combines with J gene TRBJ1-2, with TRBD1 as a possible D gene (5 bases). Per germline, CDR1 KGHDR and CDR2 SFDVKD. The CDR3 has 13 amino acids. The V end was cut by 12 bases, the J end by 8 bases, with 21 bases between. The CDR3 reads CAVQEYSLDGYTF. The CDR3 nucleotides are TGTGCCGTACAGGAATATAGCCTCGACGGCTACACCTTC.

The rearrangement uses TRBV18 and TRBJ2-1; maybe TRBD1 (6 bases). The V gene lost 3 bases and the J gene lost 6 bases, with 18 bases spanning the gap. Germline assignment: CDR1 KGHSH and CDR2 LQKENI. The length of the CDR3 is 16 residues. In DNA, the CDR3 is TGTGCCAGCTCACCCTGGCCACGAATGGACAGCAATGAGCAGTTCTTC. Protein sequence: CASSPWPRMDSNEQFF.